The rows below give T cell receptor beta chains drawn from one sample of a study of Tregs in tolerant kidney transplant recipients. Clones were sequenced by immunoSEQ multiplex PCR, and TCRdb holds only the in-frame ones, with some missing. The data contain about 83,000 clones, less than 98% of them singletons. Sequences were derived from CD4+ T cells from blood, sampled before the transplant. The receptors come from a human donor who received a combined kidney and bone marrow transplant. CDR3s include the opening cysteine and the closing phenylalanine or tryptophan. A D gene is named only where the DNA matches it firmly. Rows give clone size only sometimes, using once, few, many, or a class for an expanded clone.

v_gene	d_gene	j_gene	abundance	CDR3nt	CDR3aa
TRBV15	TRBD2	TRBJ2-7	-	TGTGCCACCAGCAGGGGTAGACTAGCGGACAACTACGAGCAGTACTTC	CATSRGRLADNYEQYF
TRBV4-3	-	TRBJ2-1	-	TGCGCCAGCAGCCAAGCCTCTTTCGATAGCTCCTACAATGAGCAGTTCTTC	CASSQASFDSSYNEQFF
TRBV7-2	-	TRBJ1-4	-	TGTGCCAGCAGCTCAGGGTACAGGGCAGAAAAACTGTTTTTT	CASSSGYRAEKLFF
TRBV15	TRBD2	TRBJ2-3	-	TGTGCCACCAGCAGGGGGACTAGGGTAGCCGCCGATACGCAGTATTTT	CATSRGTRVAADTQYF
TRBV14	-	TRBJ1-1	-	TGTGCCAGCAGCCAGTGGGGGCCCACTGAAGCTTTCTTT	CASSQWGPTEAFF
TRBV6-1	-	TRBJ1-6	-	TGTGCCAGCAGTGAAGTTAATAATTCACCCCTCCACTTT	CASSEVNNSPLHF
TRBV18	-	TRBJ2-7	-	TGTGCCAGCTCCACATCGACGGGGAAGAACGAGCAGTACTTC	CASSTSTGKNEQYF
TRBV19	TRBD2	TRBJ2-1	-	TGTGCCAGTAGTCCAGAATGGGGGAGGGCCTTTGAGCAGTTCTTC	CASSPEWGRAFEQFF
TRBV18	-	TRBJ2-1	-	TGTGCCAGCTCGCGCTCATGGGAGGTTCGAAATGAGCAGTTCTTC	CASSRSWEVRNEQFF
TRBV7-2	TRBD2	TRBJ2-7	-	TGTGCCAGCACCCTCACTAGCGGGAGCTCCTACGAGCAGTACTTC	CASTLTSGSSYEQYF
TRBV28	-	TRBJ1-3	-	TGTGCCAGCAGTCCACAGATCTCTGGAAACACCATATATTTT	CASSPQISGNTIYF
TRBV6-1	-	TRBJ1-6	-	TGTGCCAGCAGTGAAACGAGGGGGAGTGGAACCTATAATTCACCCCTCCACTTT	CASSETRGSGTYNSPLHF
TRBV9	TRBD2	TRBJ2-1	-	TGTGCCAGCAGCCTAGCGGGGGATTACAATGAGCAGTTCTTC	CASSLAGDYNEQFF
TRBV6-1	-	TRBJ2-5	-	TGTGCCAGCAGTGAAGCAGCGGTATTGGAGACCCAGTACTTC	CASSEAAVLETQYF
TRBV5-4	TRBD2	TRBJ2-1	-	TGTGCCAGCAGCTCTACTAGCGGGGGGGGCCATGAGCAGTTCTTC	CASSSTSGGGHEQFF
TRBV7-2	TRBD2	TRBJ2-7	-	TGTGCCAGCAGCTTCCAGCGGGGTGATTACGAGCAGTACTTC	CASSFQRGDYEQYF
TRBV2	-	TRBJ1-2	-	TGTGCCAGCACAGCACAGGGCCCGACTAACTATGGCTACACCTTC	CASTAQGPTNYGYTF
TRBV19	TRBD1	TRBJ1-5	-	TGTGCCAGTAGTATGCGGGACAGACCCCAGCATTTT	CASSMRDRPQHF
TRBV19	TRBD2	TRBJ2-3	-	TGTGCCAGTAGTCTGCGCCTCGGGACTAGCGGGAGAGGGGATACGCAGTATTTT	CASSLRLGTSGRGDTQYF
TRBV2	TRBD1	TRBJ2-5	-	TGTGCCAGCAGTAAGGGACAGAGGGAGACCCAGTACTTC	CASSKGQRETQYF
TRBV5-4	TRBD1	TRBJ2-1	-	TGTGCCAGCAGCTACCGGGGACAGGCTTACAATGAGCAGTTCTTC	CASSYRGQAYNEQFF
TRBV7-8	TRBD2	TRBJ2-3	-	TGTGCCAGCAGCTGGACTAGCGGGAGGGATACGCAGTATTTT	CASSWTSGRDTQYF
TRBV7-3	TRBD1	TRBJ2-1	-	TGTGCCAGCAGCGTTGACAGGGGGCGCTTCAATGAGCAGTTCTTC	CASSVDRGRFNEQFF
TRBV19	-	TRBJ1-1	-	TGTGCCAGTAGTATTCTCGGGGAACCGGGCACTGAAGCTTTCTTT	CASSILGEPGTEAFF
TRBV7-9	TRBD1	TRBJ2-7	-	TGTGCCAGCAGCTTATCACCGGGACAGGATTTCTCCTACGAGCAGTACTTC	CASSLSPGQDFSYEQYF
TRBV5-1	-	TRBJ2-1	-	TGCGCCAGCAGCTTCAGGGACGCGGGGAATGAGCAGTTCTTC	CASSFRDAGNEQFF
TRBV5-4	-	TRBJ1-4	-	TGTGCCAGCAGCGAGAGACTGGCCAATGAAAAACTGTTTTTT	CASSERLANEKLFF
TRBV6-1	-	TRBJ2-7	-	TGTGCCAGCATACAGACCTACGAGCAGTACTTC	CASIQTYEQYF
TRBV2	-	TRBJ2-1	-	TGTGCCAGCAGTGAAGGGGGAGGTTTTCGGGAGCAGTTCTTC	CASSEGGGFREQFF
TRBV9	TRBD1	TRBJ1-2	-	TGTGCCAGCAGCAAAAGGGACAGGGAGAACTATGGCTACACCTTC	CASSKRDRENYGYTF
TRBV7-2	-	TRBJ2-2	-	TGTGCCAGCAGCTTAGTTAGCGTCGGTAACACCGGGGAGCTGTTTTTT	CASSLVSVGNTGELFF
TRBV29-1	TRBD1	TRBJ1-2	-	TGCAGCGTTGAGACCGCCCGGGACAGGGTTTTCTATGGCTACACCTTC	CSVETARDRVFYGYTF
TRBV11-3	TRBD1	TRBJ2-7	-	TGTGCCAGCAGCCGACAGGGGGGCGAGCAGTACTTC	CASSRQGGEQYF
TRBV6-5	-	TRBJ1-6	-	TGTGCCAGCAGTCTAAAAAGCCCCAATTCACCCCTCCACTTT	CASSLKSPNSPLHF
TRBV7-2	TRBD2	TRBJ2-1	-	TGTGCCAGCAGCTTAGGACTAGCGGGCCCCGGGGATGAGCAGTTCTTC	CASSLGLAGPGDEQFF
TRBV7-2	TRBD1	TRBJ1-2	once	TGTGCCAGCAGCCGCACAGGGGGGGACAGGGATAGAGACTATGGCTACACCTTC	CASSRTGGDRDRDYGYTF
TRBV4-3	TRBD2	TRBJ2-2	once	TGCGCCAGCAGCCGGGCTGGGGGGGCCGGGGAGCTGTTTTTT	CASSRAGGAGELFF
TRBV7-8	-	TRBJ1-1	few	TGTGCCAGCAGCTTACTCGGGGGAGCTTTCTTT	CASSLLGGAFF
TRBV11-3	-	TRBJ1-2	-	TGTGCCAGCAGCTTAGAACAGTCCTATGGCTACACCTTC	CASSLEQSYGYTF
TRBV5-1	-	TRBJ1-3	-	TGCGCCAGCACCTCGGGACTAGGGGGGAACACCATATATTTT	CASTSGLGGNTIYF
TRBV29-1	TRBD1	TRBJ2-7	-	TGCAGCGTTCAAAAGGCAGGGGGCGGTCTGTACGAGCAGTACTTC	CSVQKAGGGLYEQYF